This T cell receptor beta chain was observed in a study of cytomegalovirus exposure and HLA in healthy donors. Study summary: The Caucasian-associated ancestry cluster contained 81% of the roughly 400 genotyped donors.

Broader study findings: 87-base-pair reads could not separate some V segments, including TRBV6-2 and TRBV6-3. Analyzed later, most CMV-associated TCR beta chains appeared HLA-restricted.

A note on this clone: Antigen: not known.

The PCR made use of 60 Vbeta and 13 Jbeta primers. Clones were sequenced by immunoSEQ multiplex PCR, and TCRdb holds only the in-frame ones, with some missing. Of approximately 150,000 clones in the sample, about 80% were seen once. The CDR3 is 14 residues long. Losses at the gene ends were 10 bases for V and 3 bases for J; bases not matched to a gene: 7. The germline V gene has CDR1 SEHNR and CDR2 FQNEAQ (reference sequence). The sample taken for sequencing was PBMCs. This TCR was recovered from a man aged 18 to 30 in good health and CMV-seropositive. V usage is TRBV7-9 and J usage is TRBJ2-1; 9 bases agree with TRBD1. The CDR3 is CATLGQGDYNEQFF. As DNA, the CDR3 is TGTGCCACCTTGGGACAGGGCGACTACAATGAGCAGTTCTTC. The whole variable domain, remainder taken from reference TRBV7-9 and TRBJ2-1, is DTGVSQNPRHKITKRGQNVTFRCDPISEHNRLYWYRQTLGQGPEFLTYFQNEAQLEKSRLLSDRFSAERPKGSFSTLEIQRTEQGDSAMYLCATLGQGDYNEQFFGPGTRLTVL.